Listed below are T cell receptor beta chains from one sample, sequenced in a study of response to subunit inactivated influenza vaccine. From the RT-PCR reads, TCRdb called clonotypes with MiXCR, one entry per CDR3 protein. The sample lists 860,000 or so distinct CDR3 sequences, approximately 22% occurring once. Here the sequenced sample was PBMCs from blood, taken around 5 days after vaccination. The receptors stem from a man in his forties or fifties who received an inactivated influenza vaccine. The CDR3 runs from the conserved cysteine through the conserved F or W. A D gene is named only where the DNA matches it firmly. Rows give clone size only sometimes, using once, few, many, or a class for an expanded clone.

d_call,v_call,clone_size,j_call,cdr3_aa,cdr3_nt
TRBD1,TRBV9,NA,TRBJ1-6,CASSVEAGQANSPLHF,TGTGCCAGCAGCGTAGAAGCCGGACAGGCTAATTCACCCCTCCACTTT
NA,TRBV9,NA,TRBJ2-2,CASSVVAHRELFF,TGTGCCAGCAGCGTAGTCGCCCACCGGGAGCTGTTTTTT
NA,TRBV20-1,few,TRBJ2-1,CSARGASNEQFF,TGCAGTGCTCGAGGGGCATCCAATGAGCAGTTCTTC
NA,TRBV30,NA,TRBJ1-6,CAWTGSGNSPLHF,TGTGCCTGGACAGGGTCGGGGAATTCACCCCTCCACTTT
TRBD2,TRBV19,NA,TRBJ2-3,CASSWTSGGSADTQYF,TGTGCCAGTAGTTGGACTAGCGGGGGCAGCGCAGATACGCAGTATTTT
NA,TRBV7-7,NA,TRBJ2-5,CASSLGPAVQETQYF,TGTGCTAGCAGCTTAGGACCGGCAGTCCAAGAGACCCAGTACTTC
TRBD2,TRBV20-1,NA,TRBJ2-3,CSASPTSGGLDTQYF,TGCAGTGCTAGCCCGACTAGCGGGGGGCTTGATACGCAGTATTTT
TRBD2,TRBV20-1,NA,TRBJ2-7,CSARVGGGAYEQYF,TGCAGTGCTAGAGTCGGCGGGGGAGCCTACGAGCAGTACTTC
NA,TRBV7-9,once,TRBJ2-7,CASSRVKNYEQYF,TGTGCCAGCAGCAGGGTGAAGAACTACGAGCAGTACTTC
NA,TRBV10-2,NA,TRBJ2-5,CASMQGEGWKTQYF,TGCGCCAGCATGCAGGGGGAGGGCTGGAAGACCCAGTACTTC
NA,TRBV4-2,NA,TRBJ2-5,CASSQGVGGPQETQYF,TGTGCCAGCAGCCAAGGGGTCGGGGGGCCACAAGAGACCCAGTACTTC
NA,TRBV25-1,NA,TRBJ1-4,CASSEFVGGKLFF,TGTGCCAGCAGTGAATTTGTCGGCGGAAAACTGTTTTTT
NA,TRBV7-2,few,TRBJ2-3,CASSSPGRPTDTQYF,TGTGCCAGCAGCTCTCCGGGACGACCTACAGATACGCAGTATTTT
NA,TRBV20-1,NA,TRBJ2-1,CSAPRNHEQFF,TGCAGTGCCCCTCGGAACCATGAGCAGTTCTTC
TRBD2,TRBV7-9,few,TRBJ2-7,CASSLARLAGAEQYF,TGTGCCAGCAGCTTAGCGCGACTAGCGGGAGCCGAGCAGTACTTC
TRBD2,TRBV12-3/TRBV12-4,NA,TRBJ2-1,CASRNSGGAYNEQFF,TGTGCCAGCAGGAATAGCGGGGGGGCCTACAATGAGCAGTTCTTC
TRBD2,TRBV28,NA,TRBJ2-3,CASSPQRLAASTDTQYF,TGTGCCAGCAGTCCTCAAAGACTAGCAGCTAGCACAGATACGCAGTATTTT
TRBD1,TRBV6-5,many,TRBJ2-7,CASSYSTGQSYEQYF,TGTGCCAGCAGTTACTCTACGGGACAGAGTTACGAGCAGTACTTC
NA,TRBV12-3/TRBV12-4,many,TRBJ2-7,CASSLLAYEQYF,TGTGCCAGCAGTTTATTGGCCTACGAGCAGTACTTC
NA,TRBV5-5,many,TRBJ2-2,CASSPGANTGELFF,TGTGCCAGCAGTCCGGGAGCGAACACCGGGGAGCTGTTTTTT
NA,TRBV20-1,NA,TRBJ2-5,CSASPGTGSETQYF,TGCAGTGCTAGTCCGGGGACGGGTAGCGAGACCCAGTACTTC
NA,TRBV5-6,few,TRBJ2-1,CASSPGGDEQFF,TGTGCCAGCAGCCCCGGAGGGGATGAGCAGTTCTTC
NA,TRBV18,few,TRBJ2-7,CASSLRVAYEQYF,TGTGCCAGCTCACTCCGGGTCGCGTACGAGCAGTACTTC
NA,TRBV25-1,NA,TRBJ2-7,CASRGTGESYEQYF,TGTGCCAGCAGGGGGACGGGGGAGTCCTACGAGCAGTACTTC
NA,TRBV5-1,NA,TRBJ2-1,CASSLLRDPSYNEQFF,TGCGCCAGCAGCTTGCTCCGGGATCCCTCCTACAATGAGCAGTTCTTC
NA,TRBV20-1,NA,TRBJ2-5,CSVREGGRETQYF,TGCAGTGTCCGAGAGGGGGGACGGGAGACCCAGTACTTC
TRBD2,TRBV6-5,NA,TRBJ2-1,CASSFGGLAASAYNEQFF,TGTGCCAGCAGTTTTGGGGGACTAGCGGCAAGTGCTTACAATGAGCAGTTCTTC
TRBD2,TRBV20-1,few,TRBJ2-3,CSARDPRGLAGYTDTQYF,TGCAGTGCTAGAGATCCCCGGGGACTAGCGGGATACACAGATACGCAGTATTTT
TRBD2,TRBV11-1,NA,TRBJ2-1,CASCWIPYSGPLSYNEQFF,TGTGCCAGCTGCTGGATCCCATATAGCGGGCCCCTCTCCTACAATGAGCAGTTCTTC
TRBD2,TRBV5-1,NA,TRBJ2-1,CASSLNLAGHNEQFF,TGCGCCAGCAGCTTGAACCTAGCGGGACACAATGAGCAGTTCTTC
TRBD2,TRBV3-1,NA,TRBJ2-1,CASSHPGLTYNEQFF,TGTGCCAGCAGTCACCCGGGACTAACCTACAATGAGCAGTTCTTC
NA,TRBV6-1,many,TRBJ1-1,CASSGAMNTEAFF,TGTGCCAGCAGTGGGGCCATGAACACTGAAGCTTTCTTT
TRBD2,TRBV20-1,few,TRBJ2-2,CSAAAGGLLFGELFF,TGCAGTGCTGCCGCGGGGGGGCTTCTTTTCGGGGAGCTGTTTTTT
NA,TRBV7-9,few,TRBJ1-3,CASSLTGTGNTIYF,TGTGCCAGCAGCTTAACAGGGACTGGAAACACCATATATTTT
TRBD2,TRBV20-1,few,TRBJ2-1,CSARGLAGVPYNEQFF,TGCAGTGCTAGGGGACTAGCGGGAGTCCCCTACAATGAGCAGTTCTTC
NA,TRBV15,NA,TRBJ1-4,CATSRVAQATNEKLFF,TGTGCCACCAGCAGAGTAGCCCAGGCAACTAATGAAAAACTGTTTTTT
NA,TRBV11-2,few,TRBJ1-2,CASSLRPEPRGRGYTF,TGTGCCAGCAGCTTGCGGCCGGAGCCTCGGGGGCGCGGCTACACCTTC
NA,TRBV4-3,once,TRBJ2-2,CASSQDVSGRPTGELFF,TGCGCCAGCAGCCAAGATGTATCAGGCCGTCCCACCGGGGAGCTGTTTTTT
NA,TRBV7-9,few,TRBJ2-3,CASSITGAVRTDTQYF,TGTGCCAGCAGCATTACCGGGGCCGTACGCACAGATACGCAGTATTTT
NA,TRBV7-2,NA,TRBJ1-2,CASSLLGPGGYGYTF,TGTGCCAGCAGCTTACTAGGTCCGGGTGGCTATGGCTACACCTTC
NA,TRBV4-3,NA,TRBJ1-1,CASSHSDSYIEAFF,TGCGCCAGCAGCCATTCGGACAGCTACATTGAAGCTTTCTTT
NA,TRBV7-2,NA,TRBJ2-5,CASSSLSETQYF,TGTGCCAGCAGCTCCCTCTCGGAGACCCAGTACTTC